This is a list of T cell receptor beta chains from one sample in a study of shared clonotypes between healthy human individuals. Method: immunoSEQ multiplex PCR; TCRdb's copy keeps in-frame clones and lacks some. The sample carries some 200,000 clones, approximately 70% recorded once. The sequencing sample was made of memory CD4+ T cells sorted from blood. Receptors originate from a man aged 30 to 45 in good health. CDR3s include the opening cysteine and the closing phenylalanine or tryptophan. A D gene is named only where the DNA matches it firmly.

d_gene	j_gene	v_gene	CDR3aa
-	TRBJ2-7	TRBV11-2	CASSLDRYEQYF
-	TRBJ2-1	TRBV18	CASSPRSTFGETYNEQFF
-	TRBJ1-3	TRBV5-1	CASSMGWGTGNTIYF
-	TRBJ1-2	TRBV19	CASREAIGYGYTF
TRBD2	TRBJ2-1	TRBV5-1	CASSLQRELHYEQFF
-	TRBJ1-1	TRBV7-2	CASSFLLGTTEAFF
-	TRBJ1-5	TRBV4-1	CASSQIQENLNQPQHF
TRBD1	TRBJ2-7	TRBV2	CASRNPGQGATTYEQYF
-	TRBJ2-7	TRBV19	CASTLQGVDSYEQYF
-	TRBJ2-7	TRBV7-2	CASSLGLWGREQYF
-	TRBJ2-7	TRBV7-2	CASSLSPSFYEARGEYF
-	TRBJ1-1	TRBV7-7	CASSRDSNTEAFF
-	TRBJ2-1	TRBV7-2	CASSGALSYNEQFF
-	TRBJ1-2	TRBV28	CASRQEGRYTF
-	TRBJ2-1	TRBV7-2	CASSFGQTQFF
TRBD2	TRBJ2-5	TRBV10-1	CASSGSAPGTSGQETQYF
-	TRBJ2-7	TRBV6-1	CASSPKKVGGYEQYF
-	TRBJ2-7	TRBV28	CASKGGIYEQYF
TRBD1	TRBJ2-1	TRBV25-1	CASSEYLDRGLHEQFF
-	TRBJ2-5	TRBV10-3	CATQTGSRETQYF
-	TRBJ1-4	TRBV29-1	CSVEEPGTNEKLFF
TRBD2	TRBJ2-2	TRBV10-3	CAISDPGGRASSTGELFF
-	TRBJ2-2	TRBV7-3	CASSSRGGELFF
TRBD1	TRBJ2-7	TRBV6-1	CASRSGQGWYEQYF
-	TRBJ1-2	TRBV14	CASSQSDTNYGYTF
-	TRBJ2-7	TRBV7-6	CASSPKPPLGINEYEQYF
TRBD1	TRBJ2-1	TRBV10-3	CAISGSGTGYNGEQFF
-	TRBJ1-3	TRBV6-6	CASRPGMNSGNTIYF
-	TRBJ1-5	TRBV6-1	CASNIGWNNQPQHF
-	TRBJ2-1	TRBV5-4	CASSFTSGYGNEQFF
-	TRBJ2-3	TRBV5-1	CASSTGAVNTDTQYF
TRBD1	TRBJ1-1	TRBV9	CASSVEGASVTEAFF
TRBD2	TRBJ2-1	TRBV7-2	CASSFPRAGGSSYNEQFF
-	TRBJ1-4	TRBV9	CASSPGQNEKLFF
TRBD1	TRBJ2-6	TRBV19	CASRTGTLQLSSGANVLTF
TRBD2	TRBJ2-3	TRBV7-3	CASSPISGSSTDTQYF
-	TRBJ2-7	TRBV5-6	CASSLSGAYEQYF
-	TRBJ1-1	TRBV25-1	CASSESSAGNTEAFF
-	TRBJ1-5	TRBV14	CASSPGVNQPQHF
TRBD2	TRBJ2-1	TRBV15	CATSRGPGLAGRGNEQFF
-	TRBJ2-1	TRBV19	CASTLSGVSYNEQFF
TRBD1	TRBJ2-1	TRBV2	CASSLGTGGFNEQFF
-	TRBJ2-2	TRBV11-3	CASSLRGSSTSPGELFF
-	TRBJ1-2	TRBV7-2	CASSLARTNYGYTF
TRBD1	TRBJ2-7	TRBV6-1	CASSVIQGTEYF
TRBD2	TRBJ2-3	TRBV11-2	CASSLDPFGGSGDTQYF
-	TRBJ2-1	TRBV4-2	CASSQEPSGSYNEQFF
-	TRBJ2-7	TRBV5-4	CASSLGREQYF
TRBD1	TRBJ1-2	TRBV2	CASSLDRDSGYTF
-	TRBJ2-1	TRBV7-2	CASRPAAYNEQFF
-	TRBJ1-2	TRBV6-5	CASSSGVVGYGYTF
TRBD1	TRBJ1-5	TRBV29-1	CSVEEGQGNQPQHF
-	TRBJ2-2	TRBV18	CASSPQGNTGELFF
TRBD1	TRBJ1-4	TRBV5-5	CASSEGTATNEKLFF